The 17 T cell receptor beta chains listed next were all sequenced from one sample in a study of vaccination and CD4 T cells after COVID-19. These TCRs are of unknown antigen specificity. The Oncomine TCR Beta short-read assay was applied to DNA of cultured CD4+ T cells. In TCRdb, the PCR reads were re-called with MiXCR into one record per CDR3 protein. The sample shows around 15,000 distinct CDR3 sequences, 52% of them seen only once. Treatment of the sample: roughly ten-day PBMC culture with coronavirus spike peptide pools or control peptides (ViraFEST assay). Sequenced input: CD4+ T cells from blood, cultured in vitro. The source of these receptors is a human donor who had recovered from COVID-19.

V and J are TRBV15 and TRBJ2-4; D remains unclear. V was pared by 0 bases and J by 6 bases, with 12 bases between. Per the germline V gene, CDR1 is LNHNV and CDR2 is YYDKDF (reference sequence). The CDR3 extends over 15 amino acids. CDR3 region: CATSRDLLPTNIQYF. The CDR3 DNA sequence: TGTGCCACCAGCAGAGATCTGTTACCGACAAACATTCAGTACTTC. The variable domain in full, completed from reference TRBV15 and TRBJ2-4, reads DAMVIQNPRYQVTQFGKPVTLSCSQTLNHNVMYWYQQKSSQAPKLLFHYYDKDFNNEADTPDNFQSRRPNTSFCFLDIRSPGLGDTAMYLCATSRDLLPTNIQYFGAGTRLSVL.

The rearrangement uses TRBV9 and TRBJ2-1, with TRBD2 matching 10 bases. Trimming took 3 bases from V and 7 from J; bases not matched to a gene: 10. CDR3 length equals 16 residues. The germline V gene has CDR1 SGDLS and CDR2 YYNGEE. CDR3 DNA: TGTGCCAGCAGCGGACCAAGACTAGCGGGCGGTAATGAGCAGTTCTTC. Its protein product is CASSGPRLAGGNEQFF.

This chain links TRBV20-1 with TRBJ2-1; D is uncertain. Germline CDR1 reads DFQATT; CDR2 reads SNEGSKA (reference sequence). The germline V and J ends were trimmed by 3 bases and 0 bases, with 9 bases remaining between them. This CDR3 has 14 amino acids. CDR3 in amino acids: CSASPQSSYNEQFF. DNA for the CDR3: TGCAGTGCTAGCCCACAGAGCTCCTACAATGAGCAGTTCTTC.

The chain couples TRBV27 to TRBJ1-2, with 8 bases matching TRBD1. Germline V gene sequence: CDR1 MNHEY, CDR2 SMNVEV (reference sequence). This CDR3 region has 15 residues. J was trimmed by 8 bases and V by 6 bases; bases with no gene match: 14. The CDR3 region is CASSQRGQGRGGYTF. The CDR3 DNA reads TGTGCCAGCAGCCAACGTGGACAGGGAAGAGGGGGCTACACCTTC.

This clonotype has more than one count but fewer than ten. The CDR3 is CASLDRNSPLHF. Written as DNA, the CDR3 is TGTGCCAGCCTGGACAGGAACTCACCCCTCCACTTT. The gene calls are TRBV6-2 or TRBV6-3 and TRBJ1-6; TRBD1 matches at 7 bases. V lost 8 bases, J lost 10 bases, and 5 bases stayed unmatched. The CDR3 length is 12 residues. Per germline, CDR1 MNHEY and CDR2 SVGEGT.

The rearrangement joins TRBV12-3 or TRBV12-4 to TRBJ2-2; possible D gene TRBD2, 5 bases. CDR3 length: 15 residues. Trimming left V 5 bases short and J 4 bases short, with 14 bases between. CDR3 coding DNA: TGTGCCAGCAGTACCGCCTCACGGGGCACCGGGGAGCTGTTTTTT. Translation: CASSTASRGTGELFF.

The gene calls are TRBV5-1 and TRBJ2-7; 7 bases fit TRBD1. The germline V gene encodes CDR1 SGHRS and CDR2 YFSETQ. This CDR3 contains 15 residues. Unmatched junction bases numbered 11, after V lost 5 bases and J lost 3 bases. The CDR3 region has the DNA TGCGCCAGCAGATCCTCCGCCTCAGGGGGCTACGAGCAGTACTTC. Encoded protein: CASRSSASGGYEQYF.

This clonotype came up a few times. This chain's CDR3 is CASSTGDRGGYTF. CDR3 coding DNA: TGTGCCAGCAGTACCGGGGACAGGGGAGGCTACACCTTC. V is TRBV27 and J is TRBJ1-2; 10 positions match TRBD1. This CDR3 is 13 amino acids long. Per germline, CDR1 MNHEY and CDR2 SMNVEV (reference sequence). V shed 5 bases and J 8 bases; nucleotides not matched to a gene: 5.

This clonotype was counted a few times. J is TRBJ1-2 and V is TRBV14; TRBD1 matches 10 bases. CDR3 length: 18 residues. Trimming removed 3 bases from V and 1 base from J; junction bases left unmatched: 11. Germline CDR1 reads SGHDN; CDR2 reads FVKESK. The CDR3 region has the DNA TGTGCCAGCAGCCAGCGGAGCGTGGGGACAGGGGTTAACTATGGCTACACCTTC. Translating gives CASSQRSVGTGVNYGYTF.

The genes are TRBV5-6 and TRBJ2-7, with 12 bases identical to TRBD2. Germline-derived CDR1 and CDR2 are SGHDT and YYEEEE. V dropped 3 bases and J dropped 0; count of bases not matched to a gene: 7. The CDR3 runs 17 residues. This chain's CDR3 is CASSWRLAGALSYEQYF. The CDR3 nucleotides read TGTGCCAGCAGCTGGAGACTAGCGGGGGCCCTCTCCTACGAGCAGTACTTC.

This clonotype has only a few counts. CDR3 sequence (DNA): TGTGCCAGCAGTGAAGCGCTAGGAGGGTTTAAGCCCCAGCATTTT. It specifies CASSEALGGFKPQHF. The chain couples TRBV6-1 to TRBJ1-5; no definite D call. Germline assignment: CDR1 MNHNS and CDR2 SASEGT. The V and J ends lost 0 bases and 8 bases respectively, with 14 bases between them. The length of the CDR3 is 15 residues.

The genes are TRBV28 and TRBJ1-1, with a tentative D call TRBD1 (5 bases). The CDR3 has 14 amino acids. V dropped 7 bases and J dropped 3 bases, with 15 bases sitting between them. Germline CDR1 is MDHEN and CDR2 is SYDVKM. The CDR3 reads CASNQGRRYTEAFF. In DNA form, the CDR3 reads TGTGCCAGCAATCAGGGACGGCGGTACACTGAAGCTTTCTTT.

V usage is TRBV2 and J usage is TRBJ2-7; D gene ambiguous. V lost 5 bases and J 4 bases, leaving 6 bases between the germline ends. Germline V gives CDR1 SNHLY, CDR2 FYNNEI. This CDR3 region has 11 residues. CDR3 protein: CASSSQYEQYF. In DNA form, the CDR3 reads TGTGCCAGCAGTTCCCAATACGAGCAGTACTTC.

The chain carries TRBV11-3 and TRBJ1-2; the match to TRBD1 covers 8 bases. Germline values: CDR1 SGHNT, CDR2 YENEEA. The CDR3 length is 13 residues. The ends lost 4 bases at V and 7 bases at J; junction bases unmatched: 5. CDR3 DNA: TGTGCCAGCAGCTGGACAGGGTCGACTGGCTACACCTTC. Its protein is CASSWTGSTGYTF.

The rearrangement joins TRBV5-5 to TRBJ2-5; 11 bases line up with TRBD2. V trimming: 4 bases; J trimming: 1 base; junction bases outside the gene matches: 12. This CDR3 contains 18 residues. Germline loops: CDR1 SGHKS, CDR2 YYEKEE (reference sequence). The CDR3, as DNA: TGTGCCAGCAGCCGTAGGGCTAGCGGGGGGATAACCCAAGAGACCCAGTACTTC. Translating it yields CASSRRASGGITQETQYF. Full variable domain (outside the CDR3, taken from reference TRBV5-5 and TRBJ2-5): DAGVTQSPTHLIKTRGQQVTLRCSPISGHKSVSWYQQVLGQGPQFIFQYYEKEERGRGNFPDRFSARQFPNYSSELNVNALLLGDSALYLCASSRRASGGITQETQYFGPGTRLLVL.

This sequence joins TRBV27 and TRBJ1-2; a possible D gene is TRBD1 (6 bases). V lost 6 bases to trimming and J lost 2 bases, with 13 bases between them. Germline V gives CDR1 MNHEY, CDR2 SMNVEV (reference sequence). The CDR3 runs 14 residues. The CDR3 region has the DNA TGTGCCAGCAGCCGCGGCAGGGGAAACTATGGCTACACCTTC. Translation: CASSRGRGNYGYTF.

This rearrangement joins TRBV28 to TRBJ2-2; the D gene could be TRBD1 or TRBD2 (5 bases each). V lost 7 bases to trimming and J lost 0 bases, with 12 bases between them. CDR3 length: 15 residues. Germline-derived CDR1 and CDR2 are MDHEN and SYDVKM. The CDR3 DNA sequence: TGTGCCAGCACTATTGGGGGAGCGAACACCGGGGAGCTGTTTTTT. Translated: CASTIGGANTGELFF.